Sequencing of this T cell receptor (beta chain) was carried out in a study of cytomegalovirus exposure and HLA in healthy donors. The PCR made use of 60 Vbeta and 13 Jbeta primers. Assay: immunoSEQ multiplex PCR; the TCRdb copy retains only in-frame clones and omits some. The sample records over 40,000 clones, about 70% being singletons. On this clone itself: Its specificity is unknown.

Study-level points and caveats: Earlier analysis looked at TCR beta V segments, and most were productive about 87% or about 30% of the time.

From germline, CDR1 is SGHDT and CDR2 YYEEEE. The length of the CDR3 is 18 residues. Trimming cost V 4 bases and J 2 bases; bases outside gene matches: 16. Source material: PBMCs. The rearrangement joins TRBV5-6 to TRBJ2-3; 7 positions agree with TRBD1. The clonotype was recovered from a man aged 30 to 45 in good health and CMV-seronegative. CDR3 in amino acids: CASSPDTTGRWDTDTQYF. In nucleotides, the CDR3 is TGTGCCAGCAGCCCAGATACGACAGGGCGATGGGACACAGATACGCAGTATTTT.